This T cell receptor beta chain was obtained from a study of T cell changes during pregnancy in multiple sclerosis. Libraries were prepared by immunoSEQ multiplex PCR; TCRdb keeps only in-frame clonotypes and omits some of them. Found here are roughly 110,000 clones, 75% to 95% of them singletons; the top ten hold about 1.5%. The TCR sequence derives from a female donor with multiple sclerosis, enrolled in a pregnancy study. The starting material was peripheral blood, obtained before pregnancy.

This CDR3 is CASVGQTRGDGYTF. CDR3 bases: TGTGCCAGCGTTGGACAGACCCGAGGGGATGGCTACACCTTC. The chain employs TRBV28 and TRBJ1-2, with D perhaps TRBD1 (6 bases). CDR1 and CDR2 (germline): MDHEN, SYDVKM. V lost 8 bases to trimming and J lost 6 bases, with 19 bases between them. This CDR3 contains 14 residues.